These T cell receptor beta chains were read from a single sample in a study of blood T cells in healthy people across ages. MiXCR, run by TCRdb on the 5' RACE reads, gives a single entry per CDR3 protein. The data hold under 800,000 distinct CDR3 sequences, with approximately 43% observed a single time. Specimen: blood. These receptors all come from a woman aged 55-70 years in good health. The CDR3 runs from the conserved cysteine through the conserved F or W. Fields, in order: J gene, V gene, CDR3 length, CDR3 protein.

TRBJ2-7 TRBV6-2/TRBV6-3 16 CASSYSRTSGDYEQYF
TRBJ2-7 TRBV27 16 CASSPRAEGGPYEQYF
TRBJ1-5 TRBV20-1 15 CSARDRAGSEQPQHF
TRBJ2-1 TRBV6-2/TRBV6-3 11 CASMTYNEQFF
TRBJ1-1 TRBV7-8 11 CASVGDTEAFF
TRBJ2-5 TRBV29-1 14 CSGEWDVTKNEQYF
TRBJ1-5 TRBV4-2 17 CASSQELGGLGNQPQHF
TRBJ2-3 TRBV7-2 14 CASSLVGGTDTPYF
TRBJ2-1 TRBV28 14 CASSDGTAYNEQFF
TRBJ2-3 TRBV4-2 16 CASSQELAGVVNTQYF
TRBJ2-3 TRBV10-3 18 CAISEWGTGALSTDTQYF
TRBJ2-7 TRBV7-2 16 CASSLAPTGGQDEQYF
TRBJ2-5 TRBV20-1 14 CSASQRGLINEQYF
TRBJ2-4 TRBV20-1 16 CSARSIGELAKNIQYF
TRBJ1-5 TRBV7-2 14 CASSNRGENQPQHF
TRBJ2-5 TRBV7-9 12 CASGEGQETQYF
TRBJ2-1 TRBV4-3 15 CASSQGVGRAVEQFF
TRBJ1-1 TRBV4-3 16 CASSQAPRTVNTEAFF
TRBJ1-2 TRBV20-1 11 CSARLTNGYTF
TRBJ2-3 TRBV12-3/TRBV12-4 15 CASSRLAGTADAQYF
TRBJ2-7 TRBV20-1 13 CSAEPDSRFEQYF
TRBJ2-3 TRBV2 13 CATRGQPGDTQYF
TRBJ2-3 TRBV7-9 15 CASSLERGSTDTQYF
TRBJ2-7 TRBV5-4 16 CASSFISGVSSYEQYF
TRBJ2-7 TRBV19 15 CASTSGDWNSYEQYF
TRBJ2-1 TRBV7-8 14 CASSFLGRDNEQFF
TRBJ2-7 TRBV10-3 13 CAISGQGIYEQYF
TRBJ2-3 TRBV5-1 15 CASSRGHTSTDTQYF
TRBJ2-3 TRBV4-2 16 CASSLPGTTSTDTQYF
TRBJ2-5 TRBV5-5 14 CASSLAGETETQYF
TRBJ1-1 TRBV3-1 15 CASSQPRTVGTEAFF
TRBJ1-1 TRBV12-3/TRBV12-4 14 CASSLSQGGTEAFF
TRBJ1-2 TRBV11-2 14 CASSLVGQGYGYTF
TRBJ2-2 TRBV20-1 15 CSAARLAGGPGELFF
TRBJ2-7 TRBV6-2/TRBV6-3 14 CASSGRSSLYEQYF
TRBJ2-7 TRBV18 14 CASSPASGGYEQYF
TRBJ1-4 TRBV29-1 13 CSARTGVNEKLFF
TRBJ2-1 TRBV11-3 14 CASSLQSSYNEQFF
TRBJ1-1 TRBV11-2 14 CASSLTDRASEAFF
TRBJ1-2 TRBV7-3 14 CASSPGGGSNGYTF
TRBJ2-1 TRBV9 14 CASSVGTGGNEQFF
TRBJ2-7 TRBV20-1 13 CSASEDAPYEQYF
TRBJ2-7 TRBV20-1 14 CSASAWTNSYEQYF
TRBJ1-2 TRBV5-1 14 CASSLVEGTYGYTF
. TRBV19 13 CASSMQGGNEQYF
TRBJ2-1 TRBV4-2 15 CASSQEQVSYNEQFF
TRBJ2-2 TRBV6-5 15 CASRRTGANTGELFF
TRBJ1-4 TRBV2 11 CASSETEKLFF
TRBJ2-7 TRBV20-1 13 CSQSSQGFYEQYF
TRBJ2-3 TRBV6-5 14 CASSLQGTGYTQYF
TRBJ2-1 TRBV7-2 16 CASSVVAGGFQNEQFF
TRBJ2-1 TRBV6-6 17 CASSYRTGGGSYNEQFF
TRBJ2-7 TRBV5-6 16 CASSELQGLTSYEQYF
TRBJ1-6 TRBV5-1 17 CASSLSSVGAHGSPLHF
TRBJ1-5 TRBV7-9 15 CASSLAGQGKEPQHF
TRBJ1-1 TRBV6-1 14 CAGSEMGWGLEAFF
TRBJ2-5 TRBV30 17 CAWRPTYGLRSQETQYF